The 20 T cell receptor beta chains below all came from one sample that was sequenced in a study of control samples from healthy donors and cancer patients. The assay was immunoSEQ multiplex PCR, and TCRdb's table has in-frame clones only and misses some. Among some 100,000 clones listed, about 89% were seen once. The sequencing input was blood. All receptors come from a young man in good health.

The chain has TRBV3-1 (or the pseudogene TRBV3-2) and TRBJ2-5; 13 bases agree with TRBD2. Germline V gene lookup returns CDR1 LGHDT and CDR2 YNNKEL (reference sequence). The CDR3 runs to 17 residues. V was clipped by 0 bases and J by 5 bases; unmatched bases: 6. The CDR3 protein is CASSQDIGLAGAETQYF. The DNA of the CDR3 is TGTGCCAGCAGCCAAGATATTGGACTAGCGGGAGCGGAGACCCAGTACTTC.

The rearrangement uses TRBV12-3 or TRBV12-4 and TRBJ2-7; D not certain. Deletions cut 3 bases from V and 6 bases from J, with 6 bases between. The CDR3 is 11 residues long. CDR3 DNA sequence: TGTGCCAGCAGTTTGGTTGGCGAGCAGTACTTC. This gives the protein CASSLVGEQYF.

This clone ranks as medium-sized. V usage is TRBV6-4 and J usage is TRBJ2-1; TRBD2 agrees at 12 bases. The V segment lost 0 bases and the J segment 6 bases; nucleotides outside the gene matches: 0. CDR1 MRHNA and CDR2 SNTAGT come from the germline V gene. This CDR3 spans 15 amino acids. CDR3 nucleotide sequence: TGTGCCAGCAGTGACTCGACTAGCGGGAGCAATGAGCAGTTCTTC. This encodes CASSDSTSGSNEQFF.

The rearrangement uses TRBV19 and TRBJ2-7; D uncertain. The germline CDR1 and CDR2 sequences are LNHDA and SQIVND (reference sequence). CDR3 length: 13 amino acids. V dropped 5 bases and J dropped 6 bases, with 14 bases sitting between them. The CDR3 loop is CASSRTASREQYF. The DNA for the CDR3 is TGTGCCAGTAGTCGAACGGCCTCGCGCGAGCAGTACTTC. The full variable domain, rest sourced from reference TRBV19 and TRBJ2-7, is DGGITQSPKYLFRKEGQNVTLSCEQNLNHDAMYWYRQDPGQGLRLIYYSQIVNDFQKGDIAEGYSVSREKKESFPLTVTSAQKNPTAFYLCASSRTASREQYFGPGTRLTVT.

The chain links TRBV3-1 (or the pseudogene TRBV3-2) to TRBJ2-5, with D possibly being TRBD1 or TRBD2 (6 bases each). V lost 1 base and J lost 2, with 20 bases in between. Germline V lookup: CDR1 LGHDT, CDR2 YNNKEL (reference sequence). The CDR3 totals 18 residues. The CDR3 sequence is CASSQGPGGGVPQETQYF. CDR3 nucleotide sequence: TGTGCCAGCAGCCAAGGGCCCGGGGGCGGGGTTCCACAAGAGACCCAGTACTTC.

This chain links TRBV30 with TRBJ1-1, with D unclear. Trimming shortened V by 1 base and J by 11 bases, and 20 bases separated the two germline ends. This CDR3 contains 14 residues. CDR1 and CDR2 from the germline V gene are GTSNPN and SVGIG (reference sequence). CDR3 sequence: CAWSGYTTASSAFF. The CDR3 DNA is TGTGCCTGGAGTGGGTATACGACGGCCTCCTCTGCTTTCTTT.

The chain combines TRBV5-6 with TRBJ2-6; D gene ambiguous. The CDR3 is made up of 17 amino acids. V was cut by 1 base and J by 0 bases, with 11 bases left in between. Per germline, CDR1 SGHDT and CDR2 YYEEEE. CDR3 coding DNA: TGTGCCAGCAGCTTGCCCCCCCGGCACTCTGGGGCCAACGTCCTGACTTTC. It translates to CASSLPPRHSGANVLTF.

This clone came up a few times. This chain links TRBV5-1 with TRBJ2-5; D may be TRBD2 (5 bases). CDR3 length: 15 residues. CDR1 and CDR2 from the germline V gene are SGHRS and YFSETQ. Trimming took off 0 bases at V and 2 bases at J, with 11 bases between the two ends. The CDR3 bases are TGCGCCAGCAGCTTGGGTGGAGGATTTCAAGAGACCCAGTACTTC. Encoded protein: CASSLGGGFQETQYF.

This clone was recorded a few times. The rearrangement links TRBV25-1 to TRBJ1-5; possible D gene TRBD1, 5 bases. V was pared by 2 bases and J by 5 bases, with 7 bases between. The CDR3 has 13 amino acids. The germline V gene encodes CDR1 MGHDK and CDR2 SYGVNS. The CDR3 spells CASSEQGDQPQHF. CDR3 sequence (DNA): TGTGCCAGCAGTGAACAGGGCGATCAGCCCCAGCATTTT. Complete variable domain (other parts from reference TRBV25-1 and TRBJ1-5): EADIYQTPRYLVIGTGKKITLECSQTMGHDKMYWYQQDPGMELHLIHYSYGVNSTEKGDLSSESTVSRIRTEHFPLTLESARPSHTSQYLCASSEQGDQPQHFGDGTRLSIL.

The V call is TRBV9, the J call TRBJ1-4; D may be TRBD1 (5 bases). The CDR3 totals 15 residues. Germline V lookup: CDR1 SGDLS, CDR2 YYNGEE. The ends were cut back, 0 bases at V and 5 bases at J, with 11 bases in the middle. CDR3 region: CASSVGDRTNEKLFF. The CDR3 DNA reads as TGTGCCAGCAGCGTAGGAGACAGAACAAATGAAAAACTGTTTTTT.

This clone was seen a single time. V and J are TRBV29-1 and TRBJ2-5; D call uncertain. Germline lookup yields CDR1 SQVTM and CDR2 ANQGSEA. The CDR3 runs 12 residues. Trimming pared 7 bases from V and 2 bases from J, leaving 11 bases between. Here the CDR3 reads CSALGPQETQYF. CDR3 in DNA: TGCAGCGCCCTCGGGCCTCAAGAGACCCAGTACTTC.

The chain carries TRBV28 and TRBJ1-5; no reliable D call. CDR1 and CDR2 (germline): MDHEN, SYDVKM. The V gene lost 4 bases and the J gene lost 2 bases, with 15 bases spanning the gap. The CDR3 is 16 residues long. Here the CDR3 DNA reads TGTGCCAGCAGTTACAGTCGATATAGGGGCAATCAGCCCCAGCATTTT. Protein product: CASSYSRYRGNQPQHF.

This clone was recorded only once. The chain is built from TRBV20-1 and TRBJ1-1; 8 bases are shared with TRBD1. V was clipped by 3 bases and J by 6 bases; unmatched bases: 12. Germline CDR1 reads DFQATT; CDR2 reads SNEGSKA (reference sequence). The CDR3 is made up of 15 amino acids. CDR3 residues: CSASGAGGAISEAFF. In DNA form, the CDR3 reads TGCAGTGCTAGTGGAGCAGGGGGCGCGATCTCTGAAGCTTTCTTT.

This chain connects TRBV27 to TRBJ1-4, with 7 bases aligning to TRBD1. CDR1 and CDR2 (germline): MNHEY, SMNVEV (reference sequence). Losses at the gene ends were 4 bases for V and 4 bases for J; bases not matched to a gene: 12. The CDR3 is made up of 17 amino acids. The CDR3 DNA is TGTGCCAGCAGTTCCAAGGCGCGGACAGGTATTAATGAAAAACTGTTTTTT. Translated: CASSSKARTGINEKLFF.

The CDR3 sequence: CSVVGGSTDTQYF. The DNA for the CDR3 is TGCAGCGTTGTTGGGGGCTCGACAGATACGCAGTATTTT. This chain uses TRBV29-1 with TRBJ2-3, with D possibly matching TRBD1 (6 bases). This CDR3 has 13 amino acids. V was pared by 4 bases and J by 3 bases, with 11 bases between. Per the germline V gene, CDR1 is SQVTM and CDR2 is ANQGSEA.

V usage is TRBV2 and J usage is TRBJ1-1; unclear D gene. CDR3 length equals 13 residues. Germline lookup yields CDR1 SNHLY and CDR2 FYNNEI. V dropped 7 bases and J dropped 1 base, with 10 bases sitting between them. The CDR3 DNA sequence: TGTGCCAGCAAACGGGAGGGGAACACTGAAGCTTTCTTT. Translation gives CASKREGNTEAFF.

This clone was seen a single time. The chain couples TRBV7-9 to TRBJ1-1, with D possibly being TRBD1 (5 bases). This CDR3 spans 14 amino acids. V was shortened by 3 bases and J by 4 bases, with 12 bases between the two germline ends. Germline values: CDR1 SEHNR, CDR2 FQNEAQ (reference sequence). The CDR3 sequence is CASSLELGVTEAFF. CDR3 bases: TGTGCCAGCAGCTTGGAATTAGGGGTCACTGAAGCTTTCTTT.

V gene TRBV25-1 combines with J gene TRBJ2-3, with 8 bases that match TRBD2. V lost 2 bases, J lost 7 bases, and 5 bases stayed unmatched. The CDR3 consists of 14 residues. Per the germline V gene, CDR1 is MGHDK and CDR2 is SYGVNS. DNA for the CDR3: TGTGCCAGCAGTGAAAGCGGGAGTTATTATACGCAGTATTTT. Translated: CASSESGSYYTQYF.

The chain uses TRBV21-1 and TRBJ2-5; whether TRBD1, the table's D call, matches the DNA was not checked. TRBV21-1 is reported as a pseudogene. CDR3 length: 15 residues. The CDR3 sequence is CASSKRGKNPETQYF. Here the CDR3 DNA reads TGTGCCAGCAGCAAAAGGGGCAAAAACCCCGAGACCCAGTACTTC.

V usage is TRBV5-1 and J usage is TRBJ1-5, with 8 positions matching TRBD1. CDR1 and CDR2 from the germline V gene are SGHRS and YFSETQ. CDR3 size: 16 residues. Trimming took 0 bases from V and 5 from J; bases not matched to a gene: 7. In DNA form, the CDR3 reads TGCGCCAGCAGCTTGGGTACAGGGGGAATGGATCAGCCCCAGCATTTT. This gives the protein CASSLGTGGMDQPQHF.